This T cell receptor (beta chain) was sequenced during a study of T cells in localized non-small cell lung cancer. As to this clone: The antigen is unknown.

This CDR3 contains 14 residues. With 4 bases clipped from V and 4 bases from J, the junction kept 5 bases outside the gene matches. Germline V CDR1 and CDR2: MNHEY, SMNVEV (reference sequence). General study results and limits: Heterogeneity cannot be ruled out, as sequencing used one tumor region only. The appearance of a median 57 of the top 100 tumor clones was seen in adjacent lung. Among blood samples, higher T cell density accompanied longer overall survival. T cell clonality was highest in uninvolved adjacent lung, above tumor.

Assay: immunoSEQ multiplex PCR; the TCRdb copy retains only in-frame clones and omits some. This repertoire shows roughly 70,000 clones, roughly nine tenths found once; its top ten account for roughly 22%. The receptor was isolated from a male donor at least 60 years old with stage III squamous cell lung carcinoma. The rearrangement uses TRBV27 and TRBJ1-2, with 8 bases aligning to TRBD1. Sequencing used peripheral blood, obtained before any cancer treatment. Written as DNA, the CDR3 is TGTGCCAGCAGTTCCACAGGGGGGATCTATGGCTACACCTTC. Its translation is CASSSTGGIYGYTF.